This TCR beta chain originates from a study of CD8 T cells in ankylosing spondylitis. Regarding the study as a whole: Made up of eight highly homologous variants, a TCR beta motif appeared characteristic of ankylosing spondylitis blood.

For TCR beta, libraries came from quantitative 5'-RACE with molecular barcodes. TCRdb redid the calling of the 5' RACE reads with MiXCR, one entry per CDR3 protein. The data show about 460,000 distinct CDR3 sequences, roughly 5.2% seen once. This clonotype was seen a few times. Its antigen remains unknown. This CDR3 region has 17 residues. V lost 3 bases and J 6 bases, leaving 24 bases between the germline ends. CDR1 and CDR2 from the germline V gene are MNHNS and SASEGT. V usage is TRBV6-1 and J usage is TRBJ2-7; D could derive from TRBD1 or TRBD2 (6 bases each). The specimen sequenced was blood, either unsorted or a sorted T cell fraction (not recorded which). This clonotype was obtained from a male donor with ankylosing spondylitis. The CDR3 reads CASSEFQGRGVLAEQYF. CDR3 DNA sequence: TGTGCCAGCAGTGAGTTCCAGGGGCGGGGAGTCTTAGCCGAGCAGTACTTC.